A selection of T cell receptor beta chains follows, all from one sample in a study of spatial heterogeneity in lung cancer. TCRdb analysed the 5' RACE reads with MiXCR anew, one entry per CDR3 protein. Among some 100,000 distinct CDR3 sequences listed, around 10% were seen once. The material was PBMCs, obtained at surgery. The receptors shown here come from a male donor with early-stage non-small cell lung cancer. The CDR3 runs from the conserved cysteine through the conserved F or W. The order of the fields is clone size, V gene, J gene, D gene, CDR3 protein, CDR3 DNA. The D gene is left open where the match is weak. Some rows mark clone size as missing; the rest say once, few, many or name a class of expanded clone.

size: NA
V: TRBV11-2
J: TRBJ2-2
D: NA
CDR3: CASRREGRYTGELFF
DNA: TGTGCCAGCAGACGAGAGGGCCGCTACACCGGGGAGCTGTTTTTT

size: few
V: TRBV20-1
J: TRBJ2-7
D: NA
CDR3: CSARPVVGSDEQYF
DNA: TGCAGTGCTAGACCCGTGGTCGGGAGTGACGAGCAGTACTTC

size: many
V: TRBV7-2
J: TRBJ2-3
D: TRBD2
CDR3: CASSFFGAGGTDTQYF
DNA: TGTGCCAGCAGCTTTTTTGGAGCGGGGGGCACAGATACGCAGTATTTT

size: NA
V: TRBV20-1
J: TRBJ1-3
D: NA
CDR3: CSARDGAASGNTIYF
DNA: TGCAGTGCTAGAGATGGGGCAGCCTCTGGAAACACCATATATTTT

size: few
V: TRBV29-1
J: TRBJ2-3
D: NA
CDR3: CSVSGTGMPDTQYF
DNA: TGCAGCGTCTCCGGCACAGGGATGCCAGATACGCAGTATTTT

size: many
V: TRBV6-5
J: TRBJ2-7
D: NA
CDR3: CASSYGSDAGVKQYF
DNA: TGTGCCAGCAGTTATGGGAGTGACGCAGGTGTGAAGCAGTACTTC

size: few
V: TRBV20-1
J: TRBJ2-5
D: TRBD2
CDR3: CSARLAGGTGETQYF
DNA: TGCAGTGCTAGACTAGCGGGAGGAACAGGAGAGACCCAGTACTTC

size: many
V: TRBV9
J: TRBJ2-5
D: NA
CDR3: CASSVGGFVQETQYF
DNA: TGTGCCAGCAGCGTAGGTGGTTTCGTCCAAGAGACCCAGTACTTC

size: many
V: TRBV5-1
J: TRBJ2-5
D: NA
CDR3: CASGRKETQYF
DNA: TGCGCCAGCGGGAGGAAAGAGACCCAGTACTTC

size: NA
V: TRBV7-2
J: TRBJ2-5
D: NA
CDR3: CASSSSAGLQETQYF
DNA: TGTGCCAGCAGCTCCTCGGCGGGACTGCAAGAGACCCAGTACTTC

size: many
V: TRBV5-1
J: TRBJ1-1
D: TRBD1
CDR3: CASSLTGGLTEAFF
DNA: TGCGCCAGCAGCTTGACAGGGGGCTTGACTGAAGCTTTCTTT

size: few
V: TRBV5-4
J: TRBJ2-3
D: NA
CDR3: CASSLEVDTQYF
DNA: TGTGCCAGCAGCTTGGAGGTAGATACGCAGTATTTT

size: NA
V: TRBV7-2
J: TRBJ2-7
D: NA
CDR3: CASNQGIGSQYF
DNA: TGTGCCAGCAACCAGGGGATAGGGAGTCAGTACTTC

size: few
V: TRBV18
J: TRBJ1-6
D: TRBD1
CDR3: CASSRQGGNSPLHF
DNA: TGTGCCAGCTCACGGCAGGGGGGAAATTCACCCCTCCACTTT

size: few
V: TRBV29-1
J: TRBJ2-3
D: NA
CDR3: CSVEGRARTDTQYF
DNA: TGCAGCGTTGAAGGCAGGGCCCGCACAGATACGCAGTATTTT

size: many
V: TRBV6-2/TRBV6-3
J: TRBJ2-2
D: NA
CDR3: CASSPQGLQIGTGELFF
DNA: TGTGCCAGCAGCCCACAGGGACTCCAAATTGGCACCGGGGAGCTGTTTTTT

size: NA
V: TRBV9
J: TRBJ2-7
D: TRBD2
CDR3: CASSPSAGTSYEQYF
DNA: TGTGCCAGCAGCCCGTCAGCGGGGACCTCCTACGAGCAGTACTTC

size: NA
V: TRBV20-1
J: TRBJ2-7
D: TRBD2
CDR3: CSANSGSSYEQYF
DNA: TGCAGTGCTAATAGCGGGAGCTCCTACGAGCAGTACTTC

size: few
V: TRBV28
J: TRBJ2-5
D: NA
CDR3: CASSPRIRGTQYF
DNA: TGTGCCAGCAGTCCTAGAATCAGGGGGACCCAGTACTTC

size: NA
V: TRBV27
J: TRBJ2-3
D: TRBD2
CDR3: CASRSSGGRTDTQYF
DNA: TGTGCCAGCAGATCGAGCGGGGGGCGCACAGATACGCAGTATTTT

size: few
V: TRBV7-9
J: TRBJ2-1
D: NA
CDR3: CASIRGGPSYNEQFF
DNA: TGTGCCAGCATCCGCGGGGGCCCCTCCTACAATGAGCAGTTCTTC

size: many
V: TRBV10-3
J: TRBJ2-7
D: TRBD1
CDR3: CAISEGPGGPYEQYF
DNA: TGTGCCATCAGTGAGGGTCCAGGGGGACCTTACGAGCAGTACTTC

size: few
V: TRBV6-5
J: TRBJ2-4
D: TRBD2
CDR3: CASKPGGAKNIQYF
DNA: TGTGCCAGCAAGCCGGGGGGGGCCAAAAACATTCAGTACTTC

size: many
V: TRBV5-1
J: TRBJ2-5
D: TRBD2
CDR3: CASSRNSGRAEETQYF
DNA: TGCGCCAGCAGCCGTAATAGCGGGAGGGCAGAAGAGACCCAGTACTTC

size: many
V: TRBV6-1
J: TRBJ2-5
D: TRBD1
CDR3: CASTGTGETQYF
DNA: TGTGCCAGCACCGGGACAGGGGAGACCCAGTACTTC

size: NA
V: TRBV27
J: TRBJ2-1
D: TRBD2
CDR3: CASSRSGTGTSGSWIHEQFF
DNA: TGTGCCAGCAGCCGGTCGGGGACCGGGACTAGCGGGAGTTGGATCCATGAGCAGTTCTTC

size: NA
V: TRBV24-1
J: TRBJ2-5
D: NA
CDR3: CATSDSGKGGETQYF
DNA: TGTGCCACCAGTGATTCGGGAAAGGGAGGAGAGACCCAGTACTTC

size: many
V: TRBV18
J: TRBJ2-1
D: TRBD1
CDR3: CASSQTGVEQFF
DNA: TGTGCCAGCTCACAAACAGGGGTTGAGCAGTTCTTC

size: many
V: TRBV29-1
J: TRBJ2-2
D: TRBD1
CDR3: CSVERDRGSGELFF
DNA: TGCAGCGTTGAACGGGACAGGGGTTCCGGGGAGCTGTTTTTT

size: NA
V: TRBV21-1
J: TRBJ2-2
D: NA
CDR3: CASSKIAGGPSTGELFF
DNA: TGTGCCAGCAGCAAAATAGCGGGAGGGCCAAGCACCGGGGAGCTGTTTTTT

size: NA
V: TRBV7-2
J: TRBJ2-5
D: TRBD1
CDR3: CASSLVVDSPGGQYF
DNA: TGTGCCAGCAGCTTAGTGGTGGACTCCCCAGGGGGCCAGTACTTC

size: many
V: TRBV28
J: TRBJ1-1
D: NA
CDR3: CASGGSTEAFF
DNA: TGTGCCAGCGGGGGTTCCACTGAAGCTTTCTTT

size: NA
V: TRBV5-1
J: TRBJ2-1
D: TRBD2
CDR3: CASSLTGTSSEQFF
DNA: TGCGCCAGCAGCTTGACCGGGACTAGTAGTGAGCAGTTCTTC